These 13 T cell receptor beta chains came from one sample sequenced in a study of T-cell memory formation after mild COVID-19. TCRdb re-analysed the 5' RACE reads in MiXCR, keeping a single row per CDR3 protein. Of hundreds of thousands of distinct CDR3 sequences in the sample, about 17% were seen once. Sequencing was done on a sample of PBMCs or a T cell subset sorted from them (not recorded which). These receptors all stem from a young man who had mild COVID-19 (a few samples of this study predate the infection). Cell type and time point are not known.

This clonotype was counted a few times. The chain couples TRBV7-2 to TRBJ2-3; 10 positions agree with TRBD2. Germline V gene lookup returns CDR1 SGHTA and CDR2 FQGNSA. V lost 0 bases and J lost 6; bases outside the gene matches: 6. This CDR3 contains 16 residues. CDR3 loop: CASSLARSGGADTQYF. CDR3 nucleotide sequence: TGTGCCAGCAGCTTAGCGCGAAGCGGGGGGGCGGATACGCAGTATTTT.

This chain connects TRBV4-1 to TRBJ1-3, with D unclear. The CDR3 contains 17 residues. V was pared by 0 bases and J by 0 bases, with 12 bases between. Germline V gene sequence: CDR1 MGHRA, CDR2 YSYEKL. The CDR3 bases are TGCGCCAGCAGCCAAGAAGAGCAACGGAGCTCTGGAAACACCATATATTTT. The encoded protein is CASSQEEQRSSGNTIYF.

The chain couples TRBV15 to TRBJ2-3; tentative D call: TRBD2 (6 bases). Germline V gene lookup returns CDR1 LNHNV and CDR2 YYDKDF (reference sequence). This CDR3 has 15 amino acids. Trimming stripped 5 bases from V and 0 bases from J, with 12 bases between. CDR3 coding DNA: TGTGCCACCAGCTGCGGGACGTCCAGCACAGATACGCAGTATTTT. This sequence encodes CATSCGTSSTDTQYF.

The chain employs TRBV4-3 and TRBJ1-2; 8 bases map to TRBD1. This CDR3 comprises 15 residues. The ends lost 4 bases at V and 8 bases at J; junction bases unmatched: 12. The germline gives CDR1 LGHNA, CDR2 YSLEER. In DNA, the CDR3 is TGCGCCAGCAGCCCTTCCGGCAGGGGGCTGGAAGGCTACACCTTC. This gives the protein CASSPSGRGLEGYTF.

This sequence joins TRBV12-3 or TRBV12-4 and TRBJ2-7; perhaps TRBD1 as D (6 bases). Trimming took 3 bases from V and 5 from J, leaving 14 bases between them. The CDR3 is 14 amino acids. CDR3 amino acids: CASSFPGVENEQYF. The CDR3 bases are TGTGCCAGCAGTTTCCCAGGGGTTGAGAACGAGCAGTACTTC.

This clonotype appeared many times. V usage is TRBV12-3 or TRBV12-4 and J usage is TRBJ1-5; no clear D gene. CDR3 length: 16 residues. The V end was cut by 6 bases, the J end by 0 bases, with 15 bases between. This chain's CDR3 is CASRTSTGVSNQPQHF. The DNA for the CDR3 is TGTGCCAGCAGAACTTCGACTGGGGTTAGCAATCAGCCCCAGCATTTT.

This clonotype was picked up a small number of times. The rearrangement links TRBV12-3 or TRBV12-4 to TRBJ2-1; 9 bases are shared with TRBD1. The CDR3 is 15 amino acids. Germline trimming cut 7 bases from V and 6 bases from J; bases unmatched to any gene: 10. CDR3 amino acids: CASTSTGTGPNEQFF. The CDR3, as DNA: TGTGCCAGCACTTCCACCGGGACAGGGCCCAATGAGCAGTTCTTC.

This sequence joins TRBV7-8 and TRBJ1-1; D is undetermined. CDR1 is SGHVS and CDR2 is FQNEAQ in the germline V gene. This CDR3 spans 12 amino acids. Deletions cut 0 bases from V and 6 bases from J, with 5 bases between. CDR3 sequence: CASSLAWPEAFF. CDR3 coding DNA: TGTGCCAGCAGCTTAGCCTGGCCTGAAGCTTTCTTT. The full variable domain, completed using reference TRBV7-8 and TRBJ1-1, is GAGVSQSPRYKVAKRGQDVALRCDPISGHVSLFWYQQALGQGPEFLTYFQNEAQLDKSGLPSDRFFAERPEGSVSTLKIQRTQQEDSAVYLCASSLAWPEAFFGQGTRLTVV.

This clonotype showed up just a few times. The chain combines TRBV7-2 with TRBJ2-3; D gene uncertain. This CDR3 region has 14 residues. V was pared by 1 base and J by 2 bases, with 7 bases between. In germline, CDR1 is SGHTA, CDR2 FQGNSA. DNA of the CDR3: TGTGCCAGCAGCTTAGGCGTCCTCACAGATACGCAGTATTTT. Translation gives CASSLGVLTDTQYF.

The rearrangement uses TRBV7-2 and TRBJ1-4, with TRBD1 as a possible D gene (6 bases). Trimming removed 5 bases at V and 7 bases at J, with 20 bases between. Germline V gene lookup returns CDR1 SGHTA and CDR2 FQGNSA. The CDR3 loop spans 16 amino acids. CDR3 in amino acids: CASSTRGGRLPEKLFF. DNA for the CDR3: TGTGCCAGCAGCACTAGGGGGGGACGTCTTCCTGAAAAACTGTTTTTT.

Here the CDR3 reads CASSPRSGSTDTQYF. The CDR3 bases are TGTGCCAGCTCACCTCGTAGCGGGAGCACAGATACGCAGTATTTT. This chain uses TRBV18 with TRBJ2-3; 7 bases line up with TRBD2. V shed 3 bases and J 0 bases; nucleotides not matched to a gene: 3. CDR3 length equals 15 residues. Germline assignment: CDR1 KGHSH and CDR2 LQKENI.

V gene TRBV7-6 combines with J gene TRBJ2-1; D possibly matches TRBD1 or TRBD2 (6 bases each). V dropped 4 bases and J dropped 4 bases, with 14 bases sitting between them. The germline V gene has CDR1 SGHVS and CDR2 FNYEAQ. CDR3 length: 15 amino acids. DNA for the CDR3: TGTGCCAGCAGCTACGACCGGGGGCTGTACAATGAGCAGTTCTTC. Translating gives CASSYDRGLYNEQFF.

The gene calls are TRBV20-1 and TRBJ2-3; D not certain. CDR1 is DFQATT and CDR2 is SNEGSKA in the germline V gene (reference sequence). The CDR3 length is 14 residues. V shed 2 bases and J shed 2 bases, with 11 bases lying between them. CDR3: CSARLYSPTDTQYF. CDR3 in DNA: TGCAGTGCTAGACTCTACAGCCCCACAGATACGCAGTATTTT.